These T cell receptor beta chains were read from a single sample in a study of shared clonotypes between healthy human individuals. The method was immunoSEQ multiplex PCR; TCRdb's version includes in-frame clones alone and lacks a portion of them. The sample records some 79,000 clones, roughly three fifths being singletons. Sequencing was carried out using memory CD8+ T cells sorted from blood. The receptors here all came from a man between 25 and 39 years old in good health. Both conserved end residues are part of each CDR3. The D gene is left open where the match is weak. For some rows the clone size is stated as once, few or many, or as a class when expanded; others skip it.

J gene | clone size | D gene | V gene | CDR3 protein | CDR3 DNA
TRBJ1-2 | . | TRBD1 | TRBV7-9 | CASSLGDSFSNYGYTF | TGTGCCAGCAGCTTAGGGGACAGCTTTTCTAACTATGGCTACACCTTC
TRBJ2-7 | . | . | TRBV4-1 | CASSQWDEQYF | TGCGCCAGCAGCCAATGGGACGAGCAGTACTTC
TRBJ2-7 | . | TRBD1 | TRBV28 | CASSSGQDYEQYF | TGTGCCAGCAGTTCGGGACAGGATTACGAGCAGTACTTC
TRBJ2-3 | . | . | TRBV7-9 | CASSFTPWEYF | TGTGCCAGCAGCTTTACGCCATGGGAGTATTTT
TRBJ2-7 | . | . | TRBV5-5 | CASSFFLQSYEQYF | TGTGCCAGCAGCTTTTTCCTTCAGTCCTACGAGCAGTACTTC
TRBJ1-1 | many | . | TRBV2 | CASSWGTEAFF | TGTGCCAGCAGTTGGGGCACTGAAGCTTTCTTT
TRBJ2-3 | . | . | TRBV25-1 | CASSDSSDTDTQYF | TGTGCCAGCAGTGATAGTTCAGACACAGATACGCAGTATTTT
TRBJ2-5 | . | . | TRBV7-9 | CASSNTRVSGRETQYF | TGTGCCAGCAGCAATACTAGGGTATCGGGTAGAGAGACCCAGTACTTC
TRBJ2-7 | few | . | TRBV15 | CATSRDWESSYEQYF | TGTGCCACCAGCAGAGATTGGGAGAGCTCCTACGAGCAGTACTTC
TRBJ2-1 | few | . | TRBV11-1 | CASSSFFSSYNEQFF | TGTGCCAGCAGCTCATTTTTTAGCTCCTACAATGAGCAGTTCTTC
TRBJ2-1 | . | . | TRBV7-8 | CASSSVLLPTGDNEQFF | TGTGCCAGCAGCTCCGTGCTACTCCCGACGGGGGACAATGAGCAGTTCTTC
TRBJ1-3 | . | . | TRBV2 | CASSEYRASGNTIYF | TGTGCCAGCAGTGAATACAGGGCCTCTGGAAACACCATATATTTT
TRBJ2-1 | . | TRBD2 | TRBV6-5 | CASSYGLAGGNEQFF | TGTGCCAGCAGTTACGGACTAGCGGGAGGCAATGAGCAGTTCTTC
TRBJ2-7 | . | . | TRBV6-6 | CASSYSGDYEQYF | TGTGCCAGCAGTTACTCGGGTGACTACGAGCAGTACTTC
TRBJ2-3 | . | TRBD2 | TRBV29-1 | CSVDRTSGETDTQYF | TGCAGCGTTGACCGGACTAGCGGGGAGACAGATACGCAGTATTTT
TRBJ2-5 | . | . | TRBV28 | CASTLGFQETQYF | TGTGCCAGCACACTAGGGTTCCAAGAGACCCAGTACTTC
TRBJ2-7 | . | TRBD1 | TRBV2 | CASSDPRQGSYEQYF | TGTGCCAGCAGTGATCCCCGACAGGGTTCCTACGAGCAGTACTTC
TRBJ2-1 | . | . | TRBV11-3 | CASSLVGTGLLVEQFF | TGTGCCAGCAGCTTAGTCGGGACTGGGCTTCTGGTTGAGCAGTTCTTC
TRBJ2-7 | few | TRBD2 | TRBV4-1 | CASSQTSGYEQYF | TGCGCCAGCAGCCAAACTAGCGGCTACGAGCAGTACTTC
TRBJ1-5 | . | TRBD1 | TRBV25-1 | CASSGRTGTKPQHF | TGTGCCAGCAGTGGTAGGACAGGGACCAAGCCCCAGCATTTT
TRBJ2-1 | many | . | TRBV27 | CASSLSSFF | TGTGCCAGCAGTTTATCGAGCTTCTTC
TRBJ2-4 | . | . | TRBV13 | CASSIRPVDIQYF | TGTGCCAGCAGCATCCGGCCGGTGGACATTCAGTACTTC
TRBJ2-1 | . | . | TRBV5-4 | CASSFSALWERNEQFF | TGTGCCAGCAGCTTCTCGGCTCTCTGGGAGCGGAATGAGCAGTTCTTC
TRBJ2-1 | few | TRBD2 | TRBV29-1 | CSVGEGVVNEQFF | TGCAGCGTTGGGGAGGGAGTAGTCAATGAGCAGTTCTTC
TRBJ1-2 | . | . | TRBV7-4 | CASSQINRQSSDGYTF | TGTGCCAGCAGCCAAATAAACCGACAGTCCTCAGATGGCTACACCTTC
TRBJ2-1 | once | TRBD1 | TRBV9 | CASSEGQGWEYEQFF | TGTGCCAGCAGCGAGGGACAGGGGTGGGAGTATGAGCAGTTCTTC